The text below deals with one T cell receptor (beta chain). Germline V gene sequence: CDR1 SGHRS, CDR2 YFSETQ. The CDR3 length is 15 residues. V gave up 3 bases and J gave up 8 bases; unmatched junction bases: 9. The sample originates from a study of blood T cell repertoires in COVID-19. Across the study: Sample material is recorded as cDNA or gDNA derived from T cells, B-cell-depleted T cells, or PBMCs.

Sequencing used immunoSEQ multiplex PCR; TCRdb keeps in-frame clones, though not all of them. The data hold 300,000 to 350,000 clones, with around 91% observed a single time. The cohort comprised adults aged roughly 18 to 95 years residing in about two dozen US areas. Cohorts were assigned according to the clinical history that participants reported. This chain connects TRBV5-1 to TRBJ1-2; 11 nucleotides line up with TRBD1. The sequence derives from a woman aged 18-29 years with acute COVID-19. Material: PBMCs or T cells enriched from blood (not recorded which). The CDR3 loop reads CASSSGQGAPKGYTF. In DNA form, the CDR3 reads TGCGCCAGCAGCTCCGGACAGGGGGCACCGAAAGGCTACACCTTC.